A single sample gave rise to the 10 T cell receptor beta chains below, sequenced in a study of T cells in Graves' hyperthyroidism and ophthalmopathy. The TCR beta CDR3 regions underwent amplification using RNA transcripts as the source. RT-PCR in the first round (using the HTBI primer set) targeted the TCR CDR3. TCRdb reprocessed the multiplex PCR reads via MiXCR and lists one record per CDR3 protein. This sample has around 250,000 distinct CDR3 sequences, with more than 20% found just once. The sample was blood. The receptors shown here come from a woman aged 40 to 49 with Graves' ophthalmopathy.

This clonotype was seen ten or more times. The V and J genes are TRBV19 and TRBJ1-5; 8 bases line up with TRBD1. The ends lost 1 base at V and 4 bases at J; junction bases unmatched: 3. In germline, CDR1 is LNHDA, CDR2 SQIVND (reference sequence). CDR3 length: 15 residues. The CDR3 sequence: CASSIGTGGNQPQHF. CDR3 in DNA: TGTGCCAGTAGTATAGGCACAGGGGGGAATCAGCCCCAGCATTTT.

V usage is TRBV6-1 and J usage is TRBJ2-5; D not resolved. This CDR3 has 14 amino acids. Looked up from germline, CDR1 is MNHNS and CDR2 is SASEGT. The germline V and J ends were trimmed by 4 bases and 1 base, with 10 bases remaining between them. The CDR3 DNA is TGTGCCAGCAGTGTGGTCAGGCTCCAAGAGACCCAGTACTTC. It is translated as CASSVVRLQETQYF.

This clonotype was observed at least ten times. This chain uses TRBV6-5 with TRBJ2-7; 8 bases align to TRBD2. V lost 2 bases to trimming and J lost 5 bases; unmatched junction nucleotides: 2. The germline V gene has CDR1 MNHEY and CDR2 SVGAGI. The CDR3 runs 13 residues. The CDR3 sequence is CASSYGLAHEQYF. The DNA for the CDR3 is TGTGCCAGCAGTTACGGACTAGCCCACGAGCAGTACTTC.

The chain carries TRBV6-2 or TRBV6-3 and TRBJ1-5; D is perhaps TRBD1 (5 bases). V was shortened by 5 bases and J by 9 bases, with 8 bases between the two germline ends. Germline lookup yields CDR1 MNHEY and CDR2 SVGEGT. This CDR3 region has 11 residues. The CDR3 DNA is TGTGCCAGCAGTGACGGGGCGCCCCAGCATTTT. It encodes CASSDGAPQHF.

This clonotype occurred many times. The chain recombines TRBV11-2 with TRBJ2-7, with unresolved D. The CDR3 spans 14 residues. Germline V lookup: CDR1 SGHAT, CDR2 FQNNGV. Between the trimmed V and J ends, which lost 6 bases and 9 bases, there was a span of 21 bases. The CDR3 DNA is TGTGCCAGCAGTCTGATACGGTCGCCTTCCCCGCAGTACTTC. Protein: CASSLIRSPSPQYF. The whole variable domain, remainder taken from reference TRBV11-2 and TRBJ2-7, is EAGVAQSPRYKIIEKRQSVAFWCNPISGHATLYWYQQILGQGPKLLIQFQNNGVVDDSQLPKDRFSAERLKGVDSTLKIQPAKLEDSAVYLCASSLIRSPSPQYFGPGTRLTVT.

This clonotype occurred many times. This chain links TRBV13 with TRBJ1-2; 12 nucleotides agree with TRBD1. The CDR3 extends over 15 amino acids. V was pared by 5 bases and J by 2 bases, with 3 bases of the junction left unmatched. Germline loops: CDR1 PRHDT, CDR2 FYEKMQ (reference sequence). The CDR3 region has the DNA TGTGCCAGCAGCGAAGGGACAGGGGGCAACTATGGCTACACCTTC. This encodes CASSEGTGGNYGYTF.

This clonotype was recorded at least ten times. This sequence joins TRBV2 and TRBJ2-7, with 10 bases matching TRBD2. The CDR3 has 15 residues. V gave up 6 bases and J gave up 4 bases; unmatched junction bases: 9. Germline CDR1 reads SNHLY; CDR2 reads FYNNEI. The CDR3 DNA follows: TGTGCCAGCAGGGGGCCTACTAGCGGGAATTACGAGCAGTACTTC. Translated, it gives CASRGPTSGNYEQYF.

This clonotype appeared many times. This chain uses TRBV2 with TRBJ1-2; D gene uncertain. Trimming took 2 bases from V and 2 from J, leaving 12 bases between them. The CDR3 runs 15 residues. Germline V gene lookup returns CDR1 SNHLY and CDR2 FYNNEI. The CDR3 sequence: CASSETGALNYGYTF. CDR3 DNA sequence: TGTGCCAGCAGTGAAACGGGAGCTTTGAACTATGGCTACACCTTC.

This clonotype was detected many times. V is TRBV11-1 and J is TRBJ2-2, with unresolved D. The V and J ends lost 2 bases and 0 bases respectively, with 4 bases between them. Germline loops: CDR1 SGHAT, CDR2 FQDESV (reference sequence). The CDR3 spans 14 residues. The CDR3 coding sequence is TGTGCCAGCAGCTTACTTGCGAACACCGGGGAGCTGTTTTTT. Its translation is CASSLLANTGELFF.

The V and J genes are TRBV28 and TRBJ2-7; no clear D. The germline V and J ends were trimmed by 3 bases and 9 bases, with 9 bases remaining between them. This CDR3 has 11 amino acids. The germline gives CDR1 MDHEN, CDR2 SYDVKM. As DNA, the CDR3 is TGTGCCAGCAGTTTGAAGTGGGTGCAGTACTTC. Its protein is CASSLKWVQYF.